The rows below give T cell receptor beta chains drawn from one sample of a study of blood T cell repertoires in COVID-19. Clones were sequenced by immunoSEQ multiplex PCR, and TCRdb holds only the in-frame ones, with some missing. Altogether 15,000 to 20,000 clones are present, roughly nine tenths being singletons, with the ten largest covering less than 6%. Sequencing was performed on peripheral blood. The receptors were sampled from a human donor in a cohort sampled during active COVID-19. CDR3s include the opening cysteine and the closing phenylalanine or tryptophan.

v_call	j_call	cdr3_aa
TRBV30	TRBJ2-7	CAWSVAAGRGEQYF
TRBV5-1	TRBJ2-1	CASSSPSEQFF
TRBV7-6	TRBJ2-7	CASSPEALAGDYEQYF
TRBV30	TRBJ1-5	CAWSAGGVGQPQHF
TRBV6-6	TRBJ1-2	CASSRRANYGYTF
TRBV7-9	TRBJ1-1	CASSLGAGYEAFF
TRBV10-3	TRBJ2-1	CAISASGSKGNEQFF
TRBV5-1	TRBJ2-3	CASSPALGGADTQYF
TRBV5-1	TRBJ1-1	CASRGRDNTEAFF
TRBV18	TRBJ2-7	CASSLSSYEQYF
TRBV2	TRBJ2-7	CASMKTSGSYEQYF
TRBV27	TRBJ2-1	CASSSLTSNEQFF
TRBV28	TRBJ2-7	CAAVYRESRLYEQYF
TRBV9	TRBJ1-1	CASSVTPNTEAFF
TRBV10-3	TRBJ2-3	CAISESVGGTSGSGSDTQYF
TRBV9	TRBJ2-1	CASSTDGGLYNEQFF
TRBV19	TRBJ2-6	CASSTPRRVDSGANVLTF
TRBV10-3	TRBJ1-6	CAISEEGSPLHF
TRBV2	TRBJ2-2	CASSEFGLAGGIGGELFF
TRBV18	TRBJ2-5	CASSPRTSTETQYF
TRBV7-2	TRBJ1-2	CASSLLSNYGYTF
TRBV5-1	TRBJ2-7	CASSPSGRAEQYF
TRBV3-1/TRBV3-2	TRBJ1-1	CASSQVQGKKGEAFF
TRBV5-4	TRBJ2-3	CASSLETPTDTQYF
TRBV5-1	TRBJ2-2	CASSPLTANTGELFF
TRBV29-1	TRBJ2-5	CSARGSETQYF
TRBV29-1	TRBJ2-5	CSVELRETQYF
TRBV13	TRBJ2-7	CASSLGGLAGAVGEQYF
TRBV15	TRBJ2-1	CATSRAPSGRSYNEQFF
TRBV6-2/TRBV6-3	TRBJ2-7	CASSPPQRGPGEQYF
TRBV6-6	TRBJ1-4	CASCTGDGNEKLFF
TRBV19	TRBJ2-7	CASASGTTKTHEQYF
TRBV28	TRBJ1-1	CASSNPLKEAFF
TRBV7-6	TRBJ2-7	CASSLGSSGRAKEQYF
TRBV6-2/TRBV6-3	TRBJ1-1	CASSYPRQRGTHTEAFF
TRBV6-5	TRBJ2-7	CASSTGGYEQYF
TRBV5-1	TRBJ1-1	CASSPGQSVMNTEAFF
TRBV5-1	TRBJ2-5	CASSRASGQETQYF
TRBV5-1	TRBJ2-1	CASSLRGYEQFF
TRBV4-2	TRBJ2-7	CASSQDLGLAGGGSYEQYF
TRBV27	TRBJ2-7	CASSLAAGGGNEQYF
TRBV3-1/TRBV3-2	TRBJ1-1	CASSPRGRLNTEAFF
TRBV5-1	TRBJ2-2	CASSFSTSAPNTGELFF
TRBV5-4	TRBJ2-7	CASSLPASGINEQYF
TRBV28	TRBJ1-5	CASSRGRRGNQPQHF